The clone carrying this TCR beta chain was seen more than once but under ten times. Sequencing used immunoSEQ multiplex PCR; TCRdb keeps in-frame clones, though not all of them. Here the sample spans approximately 160,000 clones, approximately 90% being singletons. The entry originates in a study of T cell responses to AZD1222 COVID-19 vaccine. V was pared by 5 bases and J by 8 bases, with 9 bases of the junction left unmatched. The CDR3 loop spans 14 amino acids. Germline V gives CDR1 MNHEY, CDR2 SVGAGI. The V call is TRBV6-5, the J call TRBJ2-4, with 7 bases identical to TRBD1. The specimen was peripheral blood, collected on day 0 of AZD1222 vaccination. This clonotype originated in an adult in good health. As DNA, the CDR3 is TGTGCCAGCAGTCTCCAAACCGACAGGGACATTCAGTACTTC. Translating gives CASSLQTDRDIQYF.